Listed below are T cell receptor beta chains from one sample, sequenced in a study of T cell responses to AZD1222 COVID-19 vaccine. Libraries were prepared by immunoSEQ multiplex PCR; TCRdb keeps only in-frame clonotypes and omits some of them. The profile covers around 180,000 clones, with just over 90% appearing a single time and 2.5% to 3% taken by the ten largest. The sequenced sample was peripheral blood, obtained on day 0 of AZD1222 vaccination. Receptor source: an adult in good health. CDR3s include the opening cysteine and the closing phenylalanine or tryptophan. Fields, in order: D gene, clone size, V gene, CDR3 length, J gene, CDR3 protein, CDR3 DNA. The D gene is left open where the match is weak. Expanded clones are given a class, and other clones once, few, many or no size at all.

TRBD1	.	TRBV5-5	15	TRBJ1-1	CASSQDGTGGEEAFF	TGTGCCAGCAGCCAAGACGGGACAGGGGGCGAAGAAGCTTTCTTT
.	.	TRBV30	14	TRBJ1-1	CAWSEGQGMTEAFF	TGTGCCTGGAGTGAGGGGCAGGGCATGACTGAAGCTTTCTTT
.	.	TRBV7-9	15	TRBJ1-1	CASSPAFGGGTEAFF	TGTGCCAGCAGCCCAGCTTTCGGGGGCGGCACTGAAGCTTTCTTT
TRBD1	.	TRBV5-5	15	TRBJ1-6	CASSLTGGVGSPLHF	TGTGCCAGCAGCTTAACAGGGGGCGTGGGTTCACCCCTCCACTTT
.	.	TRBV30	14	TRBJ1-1	CAWSLAGSRTEAFF	TGTGCCTGGAGTCTGGCGGGGAGTAGGACTGAAGCTTTCTTT
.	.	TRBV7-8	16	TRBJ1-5	CASSLVPGRANQPQHF	TGTGCCAGCAGCTTAGTGCCGGGGAGAGCCAATCAGCCCCAGCATTTT
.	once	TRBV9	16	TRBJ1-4	CASSGTGTPAGEKLFF	TGTGCCAGCAGCGGCACCGGGACCCCTGCAGGGGAAAAACTGTTTTTT
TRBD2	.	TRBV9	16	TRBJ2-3	CASSGGGLAGADTQYF	TGTGCCAGCAGCGGAGGAGGACTAGCGGGGGCAGATACGCAGTATTTT
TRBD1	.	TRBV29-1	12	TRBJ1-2	CSGRQGPYGYTF	TGCAGCGGTCGACAGGGGCCCTATGGCTACACCTTC
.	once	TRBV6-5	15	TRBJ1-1	CASSYRPMMGNEAFF	TGTGCCAGCAGTTACAGGCCGATGATGGGGAATGAAGCTTTCTTT
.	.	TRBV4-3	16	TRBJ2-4	CASSQVGGVAKNIQYF	TGCGCCAGCAGCCAAGTGGGTGGGGTAGCCAAAAACATTCAGTACTTC
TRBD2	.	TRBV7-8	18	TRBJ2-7	CASSPEAGTSGVRNEQYF	TGTGCCAGCAGCCCCGAAGCTGGGACTAGCGGGGTTAGAAACGAGCAGTACTTC
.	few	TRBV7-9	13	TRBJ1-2	CASSPEGFYGYTF	TGTGCCAGCAGCCCCGAGGGGTTCTATGGCTACACCTTC
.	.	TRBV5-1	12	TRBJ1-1	CASSADRTEAFF	TGCGCCAGCAGCGCCGACAGGACTGAAGCTTTCTTT
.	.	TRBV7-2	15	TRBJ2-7	CASSLVGGQGYEQYF	TGTGCCAGCAGCTTAGTCGGGGGCCAGGGCTACGAGCAGTACTTC
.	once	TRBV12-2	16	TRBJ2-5	CASRLVGGKGVETQYF	TGTGCAAGTCGCTTAGTGGGGGGAAAGGGAGTCGAGACCCAGTACTTC
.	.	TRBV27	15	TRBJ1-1	CASSFLGARSTEAFF	TGTGCCAGCAGTTTCTTGGGGGCACGGAGCACTGAAGCTTTCTTT
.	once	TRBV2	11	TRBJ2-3	CASSSADTQYF	TGTGCCAGCAGTTCCGCAGATACGCAGTATTTT
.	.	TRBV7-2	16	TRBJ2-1	CASSLEGTAGSIEQFF	TGTGCCAGCAGCTTAGAAGGGACCGCGGGTTCAATTGAGCAGTTCTTC
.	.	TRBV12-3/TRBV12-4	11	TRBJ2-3	CASTSGGRTIF	TGTGCCAGCACCTCAGGAGGACGCACCATCTTT
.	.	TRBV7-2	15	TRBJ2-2	CASSLDRGGTGELFF	TGTGCCAGCAGCTTAGATCGGGGAGGCACCGGGGAGCTGTTTTTT
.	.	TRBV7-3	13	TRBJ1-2	CASSLSGLDGYTF	TGTGCCAGCAGCTTGTCAGGGTTGGATGGCTACACCTTC
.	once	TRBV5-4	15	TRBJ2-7	CASNHFDTSSYEQYF	TGTGCCAGCAACCATTTCGACACGAGCTCCTACGAGCAGTACTTC
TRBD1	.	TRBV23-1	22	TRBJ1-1	CASSQPKIPGQGTPTMNTEAFF	TGCGCCAGCAGTCAGCCTAAAATTCCGGGACAGGGGACCCCCACCATGAACACTGAAGCTTTCTTT
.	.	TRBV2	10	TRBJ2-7	CASSAIGQYF	TGTGCCAGCAGTGCTATAGGGCAGTACTTC
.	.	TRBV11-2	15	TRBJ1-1	CASSASPGFGTEAFF	TGTGCCAGCAGCGCGTCCCCAGGTTTTGGGACTGAAGCTTTCTTT
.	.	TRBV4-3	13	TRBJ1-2	CASSQAANIGYTF	TGCGCCAGCAGCCAGGCTGCGAACATCGGCTACACCTTC
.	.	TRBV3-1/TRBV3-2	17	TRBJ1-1	CASSLGRRGGGNTEAFF	TGTGCCAGCAGCCTGGGACGCCGGGGAGGAGGGAACACTGAAGCTTTCTTT
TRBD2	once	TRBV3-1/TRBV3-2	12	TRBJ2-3	CASSPGGDTQYF	TGTGCCAGCAGCCCCGGGGGGGATACGCAGTATTTT
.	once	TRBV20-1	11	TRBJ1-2	CSAGTRYGYTF	TGCAGTGCAGGGACGCGCTATGGCTACACCTTC
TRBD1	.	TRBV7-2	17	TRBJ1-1	CASSFRGQGAVNTEAFF	TGTGCCAGCAGCTTTAGGGGACAGGGGGCGGTGAACACTGAAGCTTTCTTT
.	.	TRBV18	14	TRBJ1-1	CASSPSSGGEAAFF	TGTGCCAGCTCACCTTCCTCGGGAGGGGAAGCAGCTTTCTTT
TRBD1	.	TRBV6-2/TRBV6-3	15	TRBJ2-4	CASSGTGGGKNIQYF	TGTGCCAGCAGTGGGACAGGGGGAGGCAAAAACATTCAGTACTTC
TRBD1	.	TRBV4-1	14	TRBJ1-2	CASSPMDRDNGYTF	TGCGCCAGCAGCCCTATGGACAGGGATAATGGCTACACCTTC
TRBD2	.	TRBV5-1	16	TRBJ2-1	CASSLNLAGGINEQFF	TGCGCCAGCAGCTTGAACCTAGCGGGGGGTATCAATGAGCAGTTCTTC
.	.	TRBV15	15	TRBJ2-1	CATSRSSGSGNEQFF	TGTGCCACCAGCAGAAGCTCCGGGTCTGGGAATGAGCAGTTCTTC
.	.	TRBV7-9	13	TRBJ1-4	CASSLAPGLKLFF	TGTGCCAGCAGCTTAGCGCCTGGGCTGAAACTGTTTTTT